The 2 T cell receptor beta chains given below trace back to one sample, sequenced in a study of T cells in Graves' hyperthyroidism and ophthalmopathy. Regions amplified from RNA transcripts were the TCR beta CDR3 regions. First-round RT-PCR of the TCR CDR3 relied on the HTBI primer set. TCRdb used MiXCR to reprocess the multiplex PCR reads, holding one entry per CDR3 protein. The sample includes 600,000 or so distinct CDR3 sequences, 16% of them seen just once. The sample was blood. The origin of the receptors is a woman in her 30s with Graves' hyperthyroidism.

This clonotype has a handful of counts. This CDR3 is CASSYDRDRVMFPNSPLHF. CDR3 bases: TGTGCCAGCAGTTACGACCGGGACAGGGTCATGTTTCCTAATTCACCCCTCCACTTT. V is TRBV6-6 and J is TRBJ1-6, with TRBD1 identical over 9 bases. The junction had 14 bases not matched to a gene; V was cut back by 2 bases and J by 6 bases. Germline CDR1 is MNHNY and CDR2 is SVGAGI (reference sequence). The CDR3 is 19 amino acids.

This clonotype was counted only a few times. The chain recombines TRBV28 with TRBJ2-7, with 9 bases aligning to TRBD1. J lost 4 bases, V lost 4 bases, and 8 bases had no gene match. From germline, CDR1 is MDHEN and CDR2 SYDVKM. This CDR3 spans 15 amino acids. CDR3 loop: CASSSSGTGRYEQYF. CDR3 sequence (DNA): TGTGCCAGCAGTTCATCCGGGACAGGGCGTTACGAGCAGTACTTC.